The 23 T cell receptor beta chains listed next were all sequenced from one sample in a study of blood T cell repertoires in COVID-19. Sequencing was performed with immunoSEQ multiplex PCR; in TCRdb, only in-frame clones are kept and a portion is missing. The sample contains roughly 140,000 clones, 70% to 85% of which appear only once. Material for sequencing was peripheral blood. These receptors were obtained from a woman older than 75 in a cohort sampled during active or convalescent COVID-19.

The chain uses TRBV6-2 or TRBV6-3 and TRBJ2-3, with 7 bases aligning to TRBD2. Germline V CDR1 and CDR2: MNHEY, SVGEGT. V was pared by 4 bases and J by 4 bases, with 5 bases of the junction left unmatched. CDR3 length: 14 amino acids. The DNA for the CDR3 is TGTGCCAGCAGTTTCGGACTAGTGGCAGATACGCAGTATTTT. Translation: CASSFGLVADTQYF.

The J gene is TRBJ1-5, the V gene TRBV6-2 or TRBV6-3; 7 bases fit TRBD1. This CDR3 is 15 amino acids long. With V trimmed by 5 bases and J by 5 bases, 9 bases remained unmatched. Germline CDR1 and CDR2: MNHEY and SVGEGT. For the CDR3, the DNA is TGTGCCAGCAGTACCGGTGAGGGGGCGTATCAGCCCCAGCATTTT. Translation gives CASSTGEGAYQPQHF.

This clone was detected once. V is TRBV18 and J is TRBJ2-7; 7 nucleotides line up with TRBD2. Germline trimming cut 5 bases from V and 0 bases from J; bases unmatched to any gene: 10. The CDR3 extends over 16 amino acids. Germline CDR1 is KGHSH and CDR2 is LQKENI. The CDR3: CASSVLGSGDSYEQYF. CDR3 sequence (DNA): TGTGCCAGCTCAGTACTAGGGAGCGGGGACTCCTACGAGCAGTACTTC. The full variable domain, in which reference TRBV18 and TRBJ2-7 provide the parts outside the CDR3, is NAGVMQNPRHLVRRRGQEARLRCSPMKGHSHVYWYRQLPEEGLKFMVYLQKENIIDESGMPKERFSAEFPKEGPSILRIQQVVRGDSAAYFCASSVLGSGDSYEQYFGPGTRLTVT.

This clone was detected once. The rearrangement joins TRBV7-3 to TRBJ2-1, with 9 nucleotides matching TRBD2. Germline values: CDR1 SGHTA, CDR2 FQGTGA. The V segment lost 2 bases and the J segment 2 bases; nucleotides outside the gene matches: 4. The CDR3 length is 16 residues. The CDR3 DNA sequence: TGTGCCAGCAGCTTATTAGGCGGGGGGGCCTACAATGAGCAGTTCTTC. It yields the protein CASSLLGGGAYNEQFF.

The rearrangement joins TRBV4-2 to TRBJ1-6; 8 bases fit TRBD1. Trimming removed 4 bases from V and 6 bases from J; junction bases left unmatched: 11. In germline, CDR1 is LGHNA, CDR2 YNFKEQ. The CDR3 runs to 17 residues. CDR3 nucleotide sequence: TGTGCCAGCAGCCCTAAAGCGACAGGGGATGGTAATTCACCCCTCCACTTT. Its translation: CASSPKATGDGNSPLHF.

The chain uses TRBV12-3 or TRBV12-4 and TRBJ2-7, with TRBD1 as a possible D gene (6 bases). The V gene lost 10 bases and the J gene lost 1 base, with 11 bases spanning the gap. This CDR3 has 12 residues. The CDR3 spells CATNRASYEQYV. The CDR3, as DNA: TGTGCCACCAACAGGGCTTCCTACGAGCAGTACGTC.

The chain recombines TRBV11-2 with TRBJ1-2; D uncertain. This CDR3 has 14 residues. CDR1 is SGHAT, CDR2 FQNNGV, per germline. V gave up 0 bases and J gave up 8 bases, with 13 bases separating them. The CDR3 spells CASSLEPRAGGYTF. The CDR3, as DNA: TGTGCCAGCAGCTTAGAACCTCGCGCAGGCGGCTACACCTTC.

The J gene is TRBJ1-2, the V gene TRBV29-1; 8 positions match TRBD1. Unmatched junction bases numbered 5, after V lost 0 bases and J lost 8 bases. The germline V gene has CDR1 SQVTM and CDR2 ANQGSEA. The length of the CDR3 is 13 residues. CDR3 coding DNA: TGCAGCGTTGAAGACCGGGACAGGAACGGCTACACCTTC. This sequence encodes CSVEDRDRNGYTF.

This sequence joins TRBV4-1 and TRBJ1-6; D ambiguous. The CDR3 loop spans 13 amino acids. Trimming left V 4 bases short and J 9 bases short, with 10 bases between. Germline-derived CDR1 and CDR2 are MGHRA and YSYEKL. For the CDR3, the DNA is TGCGCCAGCAGCCTGACTATCTTTTCACCCCTCCACTTT. This encodes CASSLTIFSPLHF.

The chain recombines TRBV18 with TRBJ1-4; 9 bases map to TRBD1. This CDR3 contains 17 residues. V was pared by 3 bases and J by 2 bases, with 7 bases of the junction left unmatched. Germline V gives CDR1 KGHSH, CDR2 LQKENI. CDR3 bases: TGTGCCAGCTCACCCAGGGACAGGGAGGCGACTAATGAAAAACTGTTTTTT. It yields the protein CASSPRDREATNEKLFF.

The chain combines TRBV19 with TRBJ1-4; 8 nucleotides match TRBD1. CDR3 length: 15 residues. Germline CDR1 LNHDA, CDR2 SQIVND (reference sequence). After removal of 5 bases from V and 3 bases from J, the junction contained 5 bases not matched to a gene. Here the CDR3 reads CASSFRGRSNEKLFF. The CDR3 bases are TGTGCCAGTAGTTTCAGGGGGCGATCTAATGAAAAACTGTTTTTT.

V and J are TRBV14 and TRBJ1-1; D remains ambiguous. The CDR3 contains 13 residues. The V end was cut by 3 bases, the J end by 0 bases, with 5 bases between. Germline V gives CDR1 SGHDN, CDR2 FVKESK. The CDR3 spells CASSQRLNTEAFF. CDR3 coding DNA: TGTGCCAGCAGCCAGAGGCTGAACACTGAAGCTTTCTTT.

There are a few counts of this clone. The chain links TRBV11-2 to TRBJ2-7; the D gene is possibly TRBD1 (6 bases). V was shortened by 5 bases and J by 4 bases, with 15 bases between the two germline ends. Germline loops: CDR1 SGHAT, CDR2 FQNNGV. The CDR3 contains 14 residues. CDR3 coding DNA: TGTGCCAGCAGCCCGTTGGCAGGGGCTTACGAGCAGTACTTC. Its protein product is CASSPLAGAYEQYF.

V is TRBV3-1 (or the pseudogene TRBV3-2) and J is TRBJ2-4, with TRBD2 matching over 8 bases. V lost 1 base to trimming and J lost 7 bases; unmatched junction nucleotides: 6. The germline V gene has CDR1 LGHDT and CDR2 YNNKEL (reference sequence). The CDR3 length is 15 residues. In nucleotides, the CDR3 is TGTGCCAGCAGCCAAGTGCTCGAGCGGGGGAACATTCAGTACTTC. As protein: CASSQVLERGNIQYF.

The chain employs TRBV7-2 and TRBJ2-1; TRBD2 might be the D (7 bases). Between the trimmed V and J ends, which lost 3 bases and 3 bases, there was a span of 9 bases. The germline V gene encodes CDR1 SGHTA and CDR2 FQGNSA. The CDR3 has 14 amino acids. CDR3 nucleotide sequence: TGTGCCAGCAGCTTGGGGGGGCTCTACAATGAGCAGTTCTTC. Protein: CASSLGGLYNEQFF.

This clone is a singleton in its sample. The chain combines TRBV5-6 with TRBJ1-1; a weak D match, TRBD1 (6 bases). This CDR3 spans 14 amino acids. With 1 base removed from V and 2 bases from J, the gap between germline ends came to 9 bases. Germline CDR1 SGHDT, CDR2 YYEEEE. CDR3 DNA: TGTGCCAGCAGCTTGACAGGGTACAACACTGAAGCTTTCTTT. Its protein is CASSLTGYNTEAFF.

The genes are TRBV6-5 and TRBJ2-3, with 9 bases aligning to TRBD1. Germline-derived CDR1 and CDR2 are MNHEY and SVGAGI. Trimming at V came to 10 bases and at J to 5 bases, leaving 13 bases not matched to a gene. The length of the CDR3 is 15 residues. Here the CDR3 DNA reads TGTGCCACACGAGCATCGGGACAGGGAGGAGATACGCAGTATTTT. It encodes CATRASGQGGDTQYF.

The chain employs TRBV3-1 (or the pseudogene TRBV3-2) and TRBJ2-7; 7 positions match TRBD2. The V segment lost 4 bases and the J segment 0 bases; nucleotides outside the gene matches: 3. The CDR3 has 14 residues. Germline V CDR1 and CDR2: LGHDT, YNNKEL (reference sequence). CDR3 region: CASSRDYSSYEQYF. The CDR3 bases are TGTGCCAGCAGCCGGGACTATAGCTCCTACGAGCAGTACTTC.

This chain joins TRBV30 and TRBJ1-3; D is unclear. Trimming cost V 0 bases and J 1 base, with 7 bases left between them. The CDR3 runs 14 residues. CDR1 GTSNPN and CDR2 SVGIG come from the germline V gene (reference sequence). The CDR3 here is CAWSVRGSGNTIYF. The CDR3, as DNA: TGTGCCTGGAGTGTACGAGGGTCTGGAAACACCATATATTTT. The complete variable domain, with remaining parts taken from reference TRBV30 and TRBJ1-3, reads SQTIHQWPATLVQPVGSPLSLECTVEGTSNPNLYWYRQAAGRGLQLLFYSVGIGQISSEVPQNLSASRPQDRQFILSSKKLLLSDSGFYLCAWSVRGSGNTIYFGEGSWLTVV.

This rearrangement joins TRBV5-4 to TRBJ2-1, with D perhaps matching TRBD1 (5 bases). Trimming left V 0 bases short and J 2 bases short, with 9 bases between. Germline loops: CDR1 SGHNT, CDR2 YYREEE (reference sequence). CDR3 length: 15 amino acids. Here the CDR3 DNA reads TGTGCCAGCAGCTTGGGGGGCCCTGCCTACAATGAGCAGTTCTTC. Its protein product is CASSLGGPAYNEQFF.

The chain carries TRBV6-5 and TRBJ1-1; TRBD1 might be the D (5 bases). CDR1 MNHEY and CDR2 SVGAGI come from the germline V gene. CDR3 length equals 14 residues. Trimming shortened V by 7 bases and J by 0 bases, and 12 bases separated the two germline ends. The CDR3, as DNA: TGTGCCAGCATCCATGACAGCATGAACACTGAAGCTTTCTTT. It translates to CASIHDSMNTEAFF.

This rearrangement joins TRBV7-2 to TRBJ1-3; the D gene is possibly TRBD1 (6 bases). The CDR3 loop spans 15 amino acids. V lost 4 bases to trimming and J lost 4 bases, with 14 bases between them. Per the germline V gene, CDR1 is SGHTA and CDR2 is FQGNSA. The CDR3 sequence: CASSSRTGSGNTIYF. Here the CDR3 DNA reads TGTGCCAGCAGCTCAAGAACAGGGTCGGGAAACACCATATATTTT.

The CDR3 reads CASRRQGGETQYF. The CDR3 DNA is TGTGCCAGCAGGCGACAGGGAGGAGAGACCCAGTACTTC. The rearrangement uses TRBV28 and TRBJ2-5; D possibly corresponds to TRBD1 (7 bases). Germline V gene lookup returns CDR1 MDHEN and CDR2 SYDVKM. The CDR3 totals 13 residues. V lost 6 bases and J 4 bases, leaving 12 bases between the germline ends.